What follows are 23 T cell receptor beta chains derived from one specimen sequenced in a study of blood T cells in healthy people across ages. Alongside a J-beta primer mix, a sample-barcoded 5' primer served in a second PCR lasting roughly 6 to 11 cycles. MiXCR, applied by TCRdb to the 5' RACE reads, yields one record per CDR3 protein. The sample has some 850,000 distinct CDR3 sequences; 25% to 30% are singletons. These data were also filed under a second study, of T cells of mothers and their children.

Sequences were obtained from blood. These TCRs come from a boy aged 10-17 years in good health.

CDR3 sequence: CASSHRGDAKNIQYF. CDR3 coding DNA: TGTGCCAGCAGCCACAGGGGGGATGCCAAAAACATTCAGTACTTC. V is TRBV28 and J is TRBJ2-4, with TRBD1 matching over 8 bases. This CDR3 spans 15 amino acids. V dropped 6 bases and J dropped 1; count of bases not matched to a gene: 5. Looked up from germline, CDR1 is MDHEN and CDR2 is SYDVKM. Variable domain in full (rest from reference TRBV28 and TRBJ2-4): DVKVTQSSRYLVKRTGEKVFLECVQDMDHENMFWYRQDPGLGLRLIYFSYDVKMKEKGDIPEGYSVSREKKERFSLILESASTNQTSMYLCASSHRGDAKNIQYFGAGTRLSVL.

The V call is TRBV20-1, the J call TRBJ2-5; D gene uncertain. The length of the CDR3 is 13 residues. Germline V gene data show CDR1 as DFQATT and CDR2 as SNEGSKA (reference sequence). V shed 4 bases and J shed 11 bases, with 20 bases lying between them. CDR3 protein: CSATKALFRQQYF. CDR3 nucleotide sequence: TGCAGTGCTACGAAGGCCTTGTTCCGCCAGCAGTACTTC.

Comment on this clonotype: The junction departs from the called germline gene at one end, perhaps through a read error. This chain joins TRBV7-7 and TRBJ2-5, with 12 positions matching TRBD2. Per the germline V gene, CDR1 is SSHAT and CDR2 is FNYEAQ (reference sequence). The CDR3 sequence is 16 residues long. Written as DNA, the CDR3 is TGTGCTAGCAGCTTAGGACTAGCGGGGTGGAGTGAGACCCAGTACTTC. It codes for CASSLGLAGWSETQYF.

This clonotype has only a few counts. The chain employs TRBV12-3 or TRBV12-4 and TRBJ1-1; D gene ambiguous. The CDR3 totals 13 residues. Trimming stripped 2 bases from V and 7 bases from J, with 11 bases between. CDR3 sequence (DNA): TGTGCCAGCAGTTTACAACGGCTCGGTGAAGCTTTCTTT. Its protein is CASSLQRLGEAFF.

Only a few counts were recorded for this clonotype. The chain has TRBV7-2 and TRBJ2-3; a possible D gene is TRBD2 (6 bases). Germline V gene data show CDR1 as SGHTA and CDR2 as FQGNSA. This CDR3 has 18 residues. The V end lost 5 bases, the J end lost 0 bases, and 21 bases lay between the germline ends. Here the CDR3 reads CASSPGRGLISSTDTQYF. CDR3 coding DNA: TGTGCCAGCAGCCCCGGAAGGGGACTTATTTCTAGCACAGATACGCAGTATTTT.

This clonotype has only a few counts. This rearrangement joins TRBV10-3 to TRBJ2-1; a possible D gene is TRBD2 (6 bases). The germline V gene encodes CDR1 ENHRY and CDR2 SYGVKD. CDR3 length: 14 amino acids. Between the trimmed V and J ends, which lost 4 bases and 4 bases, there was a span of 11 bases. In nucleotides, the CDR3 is TGTGCCATCAGTGTGGGAGGTCTTTACAATGAGCAGTTCTTC. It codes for CAISVGGLYNEQFF.

In DNA, the CDR3 is TGTGCCAGCAGCGTACCAGACGCGAACACCGGGGAGCTGTTTTTT. This encodes CASSVPDANTGELFF. The chain couples TRBV9 to TRBJ2-2; no firm D call. Germline CDR1 and CDR2: SGDLS and YYNGEE. V was clipped by 1 base and J by 0 bases, with 7 bases between them. The CDR3 sequence is 15 residues long.

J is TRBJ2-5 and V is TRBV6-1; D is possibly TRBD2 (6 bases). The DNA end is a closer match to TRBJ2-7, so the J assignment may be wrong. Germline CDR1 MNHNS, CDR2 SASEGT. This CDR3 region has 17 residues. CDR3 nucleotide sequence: TGTGCCAGCAGTGAAGCTCTCCGGGGACTGGGAACCTACGAGCAGTACTTC. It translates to CASSEALRGLGTYEQYF.

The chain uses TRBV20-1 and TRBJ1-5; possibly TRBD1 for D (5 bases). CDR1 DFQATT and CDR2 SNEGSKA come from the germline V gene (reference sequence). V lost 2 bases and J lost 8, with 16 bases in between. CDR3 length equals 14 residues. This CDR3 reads CSARSPAGGKPQHF. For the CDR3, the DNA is TGCAGTGCTAGATCTCCAGCCGGGGGGAAGCCCCAGCATTTT.

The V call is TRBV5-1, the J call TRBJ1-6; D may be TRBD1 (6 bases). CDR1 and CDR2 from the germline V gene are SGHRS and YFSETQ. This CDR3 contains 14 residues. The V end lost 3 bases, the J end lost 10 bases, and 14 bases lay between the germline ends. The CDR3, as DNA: TGCGCCAGCAGCTCACAGGGACGGGACTCACCCCTCCACTTT. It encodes CASSSQGRDSPLHF.

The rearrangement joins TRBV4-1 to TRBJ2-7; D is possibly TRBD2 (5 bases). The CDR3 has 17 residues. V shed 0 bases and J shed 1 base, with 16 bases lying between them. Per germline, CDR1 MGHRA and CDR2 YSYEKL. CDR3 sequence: CASSQEGTYEGSYEQYF. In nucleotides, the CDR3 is TGCGCCAGCAGCCAAGAGGGAACTTACGAGGGTTCCTACGAGCAGTACTTC.

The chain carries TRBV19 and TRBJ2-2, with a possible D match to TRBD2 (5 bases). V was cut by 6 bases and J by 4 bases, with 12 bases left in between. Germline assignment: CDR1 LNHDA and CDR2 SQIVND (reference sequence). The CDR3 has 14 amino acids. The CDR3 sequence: CASRDSLGTGELFF. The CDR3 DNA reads TGTGCCAGTAGGGACTCACTAGGCACCGGGGAGCTGTTTTTT.

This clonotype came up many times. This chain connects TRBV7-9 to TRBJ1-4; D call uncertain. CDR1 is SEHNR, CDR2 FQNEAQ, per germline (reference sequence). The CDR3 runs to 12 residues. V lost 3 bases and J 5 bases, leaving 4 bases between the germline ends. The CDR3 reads CASSFQNEKLFF. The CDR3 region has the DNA TGTGCCAGCAGCTTTCAAAATGAAAAACTGTTTTTT.

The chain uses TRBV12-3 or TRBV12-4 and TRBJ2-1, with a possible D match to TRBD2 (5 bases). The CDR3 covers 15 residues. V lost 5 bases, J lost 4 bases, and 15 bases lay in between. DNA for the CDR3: TGTGCCAGCAGTCTGGGGAGTCCAATTTACAATGAGCAGTTCTTC. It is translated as CASSLGSPIYNEQFF.

The CDR3 DNA is TGCGCCAGCACTCCCCGACAGGGGGAAGAAGAGACCCAGTACTTC. It is translated as CASTPRQGEEETQYF. The rearrangement joins TRBV5-1 to TRBJ2-1; 9 nucleotides match TRBD1. The DNA end is more similar to TRBJ2-5, so the J call may be wrong. The CDR3 has 15 residues. The germline gives CDR1 SGHRS, CDR2 YFSETQ.

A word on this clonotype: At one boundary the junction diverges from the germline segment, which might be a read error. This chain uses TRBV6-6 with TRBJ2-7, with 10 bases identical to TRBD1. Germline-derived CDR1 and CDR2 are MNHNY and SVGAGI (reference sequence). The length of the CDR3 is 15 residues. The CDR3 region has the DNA TGTGCCAGCCGCCCGGGACAGGGGTGGCTCTACGAGCAGTGCTTC. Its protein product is CASRPGQGWLYEQCF.

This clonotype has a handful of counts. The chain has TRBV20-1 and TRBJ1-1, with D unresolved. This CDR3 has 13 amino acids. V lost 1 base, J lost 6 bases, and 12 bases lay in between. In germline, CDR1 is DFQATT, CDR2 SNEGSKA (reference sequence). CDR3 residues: CSARVVGSAEAFF. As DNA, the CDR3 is TGCAGTGCTAGAGTAGTTGGTTCGGCTGAAGCTTTCTTT.

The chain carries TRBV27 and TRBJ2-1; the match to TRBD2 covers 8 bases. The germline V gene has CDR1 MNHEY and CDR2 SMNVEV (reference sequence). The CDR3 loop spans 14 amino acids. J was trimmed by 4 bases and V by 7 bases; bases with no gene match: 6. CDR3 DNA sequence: TGTGCCAGCACCCGGGGGGGGAGTTACAATGAGCAGTTCTTC. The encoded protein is CASTRGGSYNEQFF.

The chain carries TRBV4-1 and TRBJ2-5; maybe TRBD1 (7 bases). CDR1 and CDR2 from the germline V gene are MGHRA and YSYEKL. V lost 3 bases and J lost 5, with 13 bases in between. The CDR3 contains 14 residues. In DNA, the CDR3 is TGCGCCAGCAGCCAGCTACAGGGGAGGGAGACCCAGTACTTC. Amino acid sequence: CASSQLQGRETQYF.

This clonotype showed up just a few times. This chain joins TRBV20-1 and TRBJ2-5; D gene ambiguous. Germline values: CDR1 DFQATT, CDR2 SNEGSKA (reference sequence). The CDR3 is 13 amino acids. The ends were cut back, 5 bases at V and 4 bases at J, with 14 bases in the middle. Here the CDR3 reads CSAGPRVTETQYF. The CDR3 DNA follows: TGCAGTGCTGGCCCCCGGGTGACAGAGACCCAGTACTTC.

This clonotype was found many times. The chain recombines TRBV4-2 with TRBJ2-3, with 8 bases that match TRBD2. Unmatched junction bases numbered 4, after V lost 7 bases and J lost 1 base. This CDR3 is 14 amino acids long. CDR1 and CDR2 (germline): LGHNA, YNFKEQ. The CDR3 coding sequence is TGTGCCAGCACTCCCGGGGGGGGCACAGATACGCAGTATTTT. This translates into CASTPGGGTDTQYF.

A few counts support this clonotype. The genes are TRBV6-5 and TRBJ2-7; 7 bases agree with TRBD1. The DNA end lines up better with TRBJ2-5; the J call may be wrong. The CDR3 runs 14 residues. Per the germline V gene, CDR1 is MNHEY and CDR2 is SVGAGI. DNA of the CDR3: TGTGCCAGCAGTCGACAGGGACGGGCGGAGACCCAGTACTTC. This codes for CASSRQGRAETQYF.

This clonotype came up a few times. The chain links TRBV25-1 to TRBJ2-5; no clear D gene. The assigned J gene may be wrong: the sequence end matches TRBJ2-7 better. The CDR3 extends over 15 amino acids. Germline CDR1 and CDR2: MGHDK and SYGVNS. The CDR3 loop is CASSAPGDWGYEQYF. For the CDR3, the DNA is TGTGCCAGCAGTGCCCCGGGTGATTGGGGCTACGAGCAGTACTTC.